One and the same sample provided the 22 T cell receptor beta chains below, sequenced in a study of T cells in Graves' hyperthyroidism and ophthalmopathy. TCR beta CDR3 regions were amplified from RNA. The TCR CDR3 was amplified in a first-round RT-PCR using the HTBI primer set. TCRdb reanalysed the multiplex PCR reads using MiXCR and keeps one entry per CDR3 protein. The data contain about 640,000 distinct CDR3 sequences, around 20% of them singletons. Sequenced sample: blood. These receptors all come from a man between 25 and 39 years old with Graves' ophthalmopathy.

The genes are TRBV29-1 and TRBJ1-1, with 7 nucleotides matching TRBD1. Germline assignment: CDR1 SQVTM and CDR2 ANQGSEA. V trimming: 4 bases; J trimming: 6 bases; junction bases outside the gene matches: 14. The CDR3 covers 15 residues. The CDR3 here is CSVVRQAGGTPEAFF. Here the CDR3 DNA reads TGCAGCGTTGTTCGTCAAGCAGGGGGGACCCCTGAAGCTTTCTTT. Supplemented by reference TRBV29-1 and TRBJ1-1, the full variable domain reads SAVISQKPSRDICQRGTSLTIQCQVDSQVTMMFWYRQQPGQSLTLIATANQGSEATYESGFVIDKFPISRPNLTFSTLTVSNMSPEDSSIYLCSVVRQAGGTPEAFFGQGTRLTVV.

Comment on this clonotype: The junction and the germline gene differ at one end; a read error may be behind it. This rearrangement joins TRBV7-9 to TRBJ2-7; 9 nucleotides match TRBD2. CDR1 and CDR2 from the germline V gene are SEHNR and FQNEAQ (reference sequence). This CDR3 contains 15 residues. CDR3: CASSESISGRYEQYF. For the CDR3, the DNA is TGCGCCAGCAGTGAGTCGATTAGCGGGAGATACGAGCAGTACTTC. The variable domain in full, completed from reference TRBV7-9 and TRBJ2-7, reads DTGVSQNPRHKITKRGQNVTFRCDPISEHNRLYWYRQTLGQGPEFLTYFQNEAQLEKSRLLSDRFSAERPKGSFSTLEIQRTEQGDSAMYLCASSESISGRYEQYFGPGTRLTVT.

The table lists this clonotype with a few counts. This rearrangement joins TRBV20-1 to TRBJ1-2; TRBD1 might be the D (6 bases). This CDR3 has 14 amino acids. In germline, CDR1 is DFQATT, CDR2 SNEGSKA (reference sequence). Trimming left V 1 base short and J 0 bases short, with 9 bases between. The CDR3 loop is CSARGQAANYGYTF. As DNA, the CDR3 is TGCAGTGCTAGAGGACAGGCCGCTAACTATGGCTACACCTTC.

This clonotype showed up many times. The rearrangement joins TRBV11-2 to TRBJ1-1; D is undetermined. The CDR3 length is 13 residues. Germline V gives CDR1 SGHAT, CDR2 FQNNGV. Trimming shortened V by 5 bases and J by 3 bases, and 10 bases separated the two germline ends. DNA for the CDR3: TGTGCCAGCAGCACCCGACGGGACACTGAAGCTTTCTTT. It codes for CASSTRRDTEAFF.

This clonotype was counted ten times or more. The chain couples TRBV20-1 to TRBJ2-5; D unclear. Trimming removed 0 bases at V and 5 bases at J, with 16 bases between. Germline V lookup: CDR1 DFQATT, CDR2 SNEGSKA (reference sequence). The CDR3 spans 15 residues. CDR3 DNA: TGCAGTGCTAGAGATCGAGGCAAGCTGCGGGAGACCCAGTACTTC. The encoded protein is CSARDRGKLRETQYF.

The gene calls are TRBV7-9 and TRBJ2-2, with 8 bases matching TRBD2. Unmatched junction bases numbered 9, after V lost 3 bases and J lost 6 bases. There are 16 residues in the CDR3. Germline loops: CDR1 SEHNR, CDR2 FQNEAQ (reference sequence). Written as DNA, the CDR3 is TGTGCCAGCAGCTTCCATCCGGGACTAGAATCCGGGGAGCTGTTTTTT. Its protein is CASSFHPGLESGELFF.

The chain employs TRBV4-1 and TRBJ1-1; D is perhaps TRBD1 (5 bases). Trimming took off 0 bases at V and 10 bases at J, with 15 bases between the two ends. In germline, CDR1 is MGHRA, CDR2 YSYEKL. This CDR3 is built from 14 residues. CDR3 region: CASSQEAGPGGAFF. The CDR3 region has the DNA TGCGCCAGCAGCCAAGAAGCAGGACCCGGGGGAGCTTTCTTT.

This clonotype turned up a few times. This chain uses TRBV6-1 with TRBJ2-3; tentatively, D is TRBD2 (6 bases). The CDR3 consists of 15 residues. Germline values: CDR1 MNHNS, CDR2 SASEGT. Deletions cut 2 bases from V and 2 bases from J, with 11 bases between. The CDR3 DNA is TGTGCCAGCAGTGAACTTGGACTAAACACAGATACGCAGTATTTT. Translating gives CASSELGLNTDTQYF.

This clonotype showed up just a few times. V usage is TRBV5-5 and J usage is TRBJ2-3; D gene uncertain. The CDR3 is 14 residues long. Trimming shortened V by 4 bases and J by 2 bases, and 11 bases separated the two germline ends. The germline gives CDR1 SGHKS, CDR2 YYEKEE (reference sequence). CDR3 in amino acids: CASSLRVHTDTQYF. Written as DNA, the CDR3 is TGTGCCAGCAGCCTCCGGGTCCACACAGATACGCAGTATTTT.

The CDR3 coding sequence is TGTGCCAGCAGTTACTGGCAGGGTCATGAGCAGTTCTTC. Translation: CASSYWQGHEQFF. This chain links TRBV6-5 with TRBJ2-1, with D perhaps matching TRBD1 (5 bases). The CDR3 runs to 13 residues. Germline V gene sequence: CDR1 MNHEY, CDR2 SVGAGI. V was cut by 1 base and J by 8 bases, with 9 bases left in between.

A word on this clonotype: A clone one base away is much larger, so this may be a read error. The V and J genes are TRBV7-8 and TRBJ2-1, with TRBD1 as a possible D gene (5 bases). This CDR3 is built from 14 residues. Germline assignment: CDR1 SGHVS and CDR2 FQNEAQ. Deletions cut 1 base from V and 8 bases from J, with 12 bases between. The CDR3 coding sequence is TGTGCCAGCAGCTTAGTCCCAACAGGATATGAGCAGTTCTTC. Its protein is CASSLVPTGYEQFF.

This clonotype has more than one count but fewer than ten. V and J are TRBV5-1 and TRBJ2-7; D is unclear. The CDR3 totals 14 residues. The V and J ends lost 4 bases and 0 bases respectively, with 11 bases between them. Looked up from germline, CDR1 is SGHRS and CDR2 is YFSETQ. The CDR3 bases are TGCGCCAGCAGCCCGGCCAGGATCTCCTACGAGCAGTACTTC. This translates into CASSPARISYEQYF. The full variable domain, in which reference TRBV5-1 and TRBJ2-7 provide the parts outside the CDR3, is KAGVTQTPRYLIKTRGQQVTLSCSPISGHRSVSWYQQTPGQGLQFLFEYFSETQRNKGNFPGRFSGRQFSNSRSEMNVSTLELGDSALYLCASSPARISYEQYFGPGTRLTVT.

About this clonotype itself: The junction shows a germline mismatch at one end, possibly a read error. CDR3 protein: CASSRQPTGANTEAFF. The CDR3 DNA reads as TGCGCCAGCAGCCGCCAGCCGACAGGTGCTAACACTGAAGCTTTCTTT. This chain links TRBV7-9 with TRBJ1-1, with D perhaps matching TRBD1 (6 bases). The germline V gene has CDR1 SEHNR and CDR2 FQNEAQ (reference sequence). This CDR3 spans 16 amino acids.

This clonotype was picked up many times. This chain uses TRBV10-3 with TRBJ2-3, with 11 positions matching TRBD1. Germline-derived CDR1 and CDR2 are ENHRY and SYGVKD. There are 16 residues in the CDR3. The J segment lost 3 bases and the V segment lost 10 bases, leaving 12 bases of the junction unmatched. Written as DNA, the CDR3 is TGTGCCACCTCTCCGGGACAGGGGGGAGTTACAGATACGCAGTATTTT. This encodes CATSPGQGGVTDTQYF.

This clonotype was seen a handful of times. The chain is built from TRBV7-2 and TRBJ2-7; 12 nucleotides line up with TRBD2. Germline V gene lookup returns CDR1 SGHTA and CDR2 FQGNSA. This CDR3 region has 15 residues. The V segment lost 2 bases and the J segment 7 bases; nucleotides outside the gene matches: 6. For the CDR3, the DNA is TGTGCCAGCAGCTTATCTACAGGGACTAGCGGGGAGCAGTACTTC. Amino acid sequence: CASSLSTGTSGEQYF.

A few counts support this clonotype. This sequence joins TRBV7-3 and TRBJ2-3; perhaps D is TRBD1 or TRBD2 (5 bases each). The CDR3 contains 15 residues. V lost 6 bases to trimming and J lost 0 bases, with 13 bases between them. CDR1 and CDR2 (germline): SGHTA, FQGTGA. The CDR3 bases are TGTGCCAGCAGTCCTAATGGGGGTAGCACAGATACGCAGTATTTT. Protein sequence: CASSPNGGSTDTQYF.

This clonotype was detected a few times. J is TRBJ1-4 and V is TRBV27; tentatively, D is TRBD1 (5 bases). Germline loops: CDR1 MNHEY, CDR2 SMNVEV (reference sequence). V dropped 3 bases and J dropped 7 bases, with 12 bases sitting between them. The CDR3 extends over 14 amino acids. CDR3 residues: CASSLTAGSEKLFF. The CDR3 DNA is TGTGCCAGCAGTTTGACGGCAGGGAGTGAAAAACTGTTTTTT.

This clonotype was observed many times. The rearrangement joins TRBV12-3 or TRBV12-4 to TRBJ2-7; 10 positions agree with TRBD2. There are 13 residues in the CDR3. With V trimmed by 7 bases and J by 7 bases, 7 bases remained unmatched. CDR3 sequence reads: CASTITTSGEQYF. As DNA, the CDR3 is TGTGCCAGCACAATTACGACTAGCGGGGAGCAGTACTTC.

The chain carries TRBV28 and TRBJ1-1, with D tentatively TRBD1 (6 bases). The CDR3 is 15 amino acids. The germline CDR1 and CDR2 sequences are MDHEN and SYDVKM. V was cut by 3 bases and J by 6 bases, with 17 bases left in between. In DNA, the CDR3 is TGTGCCAGCAGTTTCGGACAGAGAAGAGGATCTGAAGCTTTCTTT. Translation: CASSFGQRRGSEAFF.

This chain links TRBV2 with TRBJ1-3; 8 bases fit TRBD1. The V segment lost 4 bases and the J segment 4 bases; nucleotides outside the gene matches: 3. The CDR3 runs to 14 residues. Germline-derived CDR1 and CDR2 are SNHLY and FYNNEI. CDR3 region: CASSAGGAGNTIYF. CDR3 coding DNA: TGTGCCAGCAGTGCAGGGGGCGCGGGAAACACCATATATTTT. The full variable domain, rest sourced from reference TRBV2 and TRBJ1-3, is EPEVTQTPSHQVTQMGQEVILRCVPISNHLYFYWYRQILGQKVEFLVSFYNNEISEKSEIFDDQFSVERPDGSNFTLKIRSTKLEDSAMYFCASSAGGAGNTIYFGEGSWLTVV.

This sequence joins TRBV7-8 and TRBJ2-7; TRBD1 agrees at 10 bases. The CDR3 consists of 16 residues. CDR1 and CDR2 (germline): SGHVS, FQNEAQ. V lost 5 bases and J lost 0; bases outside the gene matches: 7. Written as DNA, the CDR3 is TGTGCCAGCAGCACTCGGACAGGGGGAACCTCCTACGAGCAGTACTTC. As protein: CASSTRTGGTSYEQYF.

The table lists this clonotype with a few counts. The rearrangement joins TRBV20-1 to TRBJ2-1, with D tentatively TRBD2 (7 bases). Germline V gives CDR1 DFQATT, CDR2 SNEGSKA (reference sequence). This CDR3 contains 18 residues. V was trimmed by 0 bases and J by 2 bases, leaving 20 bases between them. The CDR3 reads CSARDGGGGRRAYNEQFF. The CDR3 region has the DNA TGCAGTGCTAGAGATGGGGGGGGCGGGAGAAGGGCCTACAATGAGCAGTTCTTC.